This is a list of T cell receptor beta chains from one sample in a study of blood T cell repertoires in COVID-19. TCRdb's table, derived via immunoSEQ multiplex PCR, lists solely in-frame clones and lacks some. The sample lists more than 130,000 clones; about four fifths were seen once. Specimen: peripheral blood. The receptors were sampled from a woman of 80 years or more in a cohort sampled during active or convalescent COVID-19. CDR3s include the opening cysteine and the closing phenylalanine or tryptophan. The D gene is left open where the match is weak. Expanded clones are given a class, and other clones once, few, many or no size at all.

d_gene,v_gene,abundance,len,j_gene,CDR3aa,CDR3nt
TRBD2,TRBV9,-,15,TRBJ2-2,CASSPQRGGTGELFF,TGTGCCAGCAGCCCTCAGCGGGGGGGCACCGGGGAGCTGTTTTTT
TRBD1,TRBV3-1/TRBV3-2,-,13,TRBJ1-2,CASSPTGDGGYTF,TGTGCCAGCAGCCCTACAGGGGATGGAGGCTACACCTTC
TRBD1,TRBV30,-,13,TRBJ1-6,CAWNRGSGSPLHF,TGTGCCTGGAACAGGGGTTCTGGTTCACCCCTCCACTTT
-,TRBV24-1,-,14,TRBJ2-3,CATSEHSTADTQYF,TGTGCCACCAGTGAGCATTCGACTGCAGATACGCAGTATTTT
TRBD2,TRBV4-2,few,15,TRBJ2-1,CASSQTGLATNEQFF,TGTGCCAGCAGCCAAACGGGACTAGCGACCAATGAGCAGTTCTTC
-,TRBV5-1,few,14,TRBJ1-3,CASSTGKSGNTIYF,TGCGCCAGCAGCACAGGGAAGTCTGGAAACACCATATATTTT
-,TRBV9,-,14,TRBJ1-6,CASSVGDVSSPLHF,TGTGCCAGCAGCGTCGGGGATGTGAGTTCACCCCTCCACTTT
TRBD1,TRBV19,-,14,TRBJ1-1,CASWDTGVNTEAFF,TGTGCCAGTTGGGACACAGGGGTAAATACTGAAGCTTTCTTT
-,TRBV18,-,13,TRBJ2-4,CASSPGGGSIQYF,TGTGCCAGCTCACCAGGGGGGGGCAGCATTCAGTACTTC
-,TRBV7-9,-,15,TRBJ1-4,CASSPPTGMGEKLFF,TGTGCCAGCAGCCCACCGACCGGTATGGGCGAAAAACTGTTTTTT
-,TRBV9,-,14,TRBJ2-3,CASSVGQYTDTQYF,TGTGCCAGCAGCGTAGGACAGTACACAGATACGCAGTATTTT
-,TRBV7-2,-,14,TRBJ2-1,CASTRGGSYNEQFF,TGTGCCAGCACGAGGGGGGGCTCCTACAATGAGCAGTTCTTC
-,TRBV7-9,-,13,TRBJ1-2,CASSSRFDYGYTF,TGTGCCAGCAGCTCTCGGTTCGACTATGGCTACACCTTC
TRBD1,TRBV7-2,once,15,TRBJ2-5,CASSANRGLQETQYF,TGTGCCAGCAGCGCCAATAGGGGGCTCCAAGAGACCCAGTACTTC
-,TRBV2,-,14,TRBJ1-1,CASSGAGVETEAFF,TGTGCCAGCAGTGGGGCAGGGGTAGAGACTGAAGCTTTCTTT
-,TRBV7-2,-,15,TRBJ2-6,CASSFDYSGANVLTF,TGTGCCAGCAGCTTTGACTACTCTGGGGCCAACGTCCTGACTTTC